One TCR beta chain is described in this entry. What it binds is unknown. This specimen comes from a study of cytomegalovirus exposure and HLA in healthy donors. The donors were members of the validation cohort comprising over a hundred subjects, separate from the roughly 700-subject first cohort. Whole-study results and caveats: Rare TCR sequences dominated, though some public TCRs recurred in many donors.

The CDR3 has 15 residues. Germline V gene lookup returns CDR1 SGDLS and CDR2 YYNGEE. Trimming cost V 2 bases and J 1 base; bases outside gene matches: 4. The assay was immunoSEQ multiplex PCR, and TCRdb's table has in-frame clones only and misses some. The repertoire has 80,000 or so clones, roughly 96% of them found once; the top ten carry approximately 0.73%. The chain joins TRBV9 to TRBJ2-5; TRBD1 aligns across 8 bases. The sample taken for sequencing was PBMCs. The receptor comes from a woman younger than 30 in good health and CMV-seronegative. Written as DNA, the CDR3 is TGTGCCAGCAGCGTCCACAGGGGGGTCCAAGAGACCCAGTACTTC. Translation gives CASSVHRGVQETQYF.